The 27 T cell receptor beta chains reported below all come from one sample, sequenced in a study of shared clonotypes between healthy human individuals. The assay was immunoSEQ multiplex PCR, and TCRdb's table has in-frame clones only and misses some. The table has about 660,000 clones, 74% seen once. Sequencing used memory CD4+ T cells sorted from blood. Indicated subset: CD45RA-negative fraction. The receptors shown here come from a woman younger than 45 in good health.

The chain uses TRBV25-1 and TRBJ2-1; 8 bases agree with TRBD1. There are 15 residues in the CDR3. The V and J ends lost 3 bases and 7 bases, in that order; junction bases with no gene match: 8. CDR1 is MGHDK, CDR2 SYGVNS, per germline. The CDR3 nucleotides read TGTGCCAGCAGTGATAGGGGACAGGATACGAATGAGCAGTTCTTC. It is translated as CASSDRGQDTNEQFF.

The V and J genes are TRBV5-4 and TRBJ2-2; 7 bases are shared with TRBD2. The ends lost 2 bases at V and 4 bases at J; junction bases unmatched: 5. Germline-derived CDR1 and CDR2 are SGHNT and YYREEE (reference sequence). This CDR3 is 15 amino acids long. The CDR3, as DNA: TGTGCCAGCAGCTTTGGCGGCGGGAGCACCGGGGAGCTGTTTTTT. Its protein product is CASSFGGGSTGELFF. The entire variable domain, with the rest obtained from reference TRBV5-4 and TRBJ2-2, is as follows: ETGVTQSPTHLIKTRGQQVTLRCSSQSGHNTVSWYQQALGQGPQFIFQYYREEENGRGNFPPRFSGLQFPNYSSELNVNALELDDSALYLCASSFGGGSTGELFFGEGSRLTVL.

The chain links TRBV19 to TRBJ2-3; D is ambiguous. CDR3 length: 13 amino acids. V was pared by 4 bases and J by 4 bases, with 9 bases between. Germline V lookup: CDR1 LNHDA, CDR2 SQIVND (reference sequence). CDR3 coding DNA: TGTGCCAGTAGTAACAGAGTCCCAGATACGCAGTATTTT. This encodes CASSNRVPDTQYF.

This clone has at least ten counts. This CDR3 is also generated by other DNA sequences in the sample. This rearrangement joins TRBV7-9 to TRBJ2-7; D is uncertain. Per the germline V gene, CDR1 is SEHNR and CDR2 is FQNEAQ (reference sequence). Trimming cost V 4 bases and J 2 bases, with 9 bases left between them. This CDR3 spans 13 amino acids. CDR3 sequence (DNA): TGTGCCAGCAGCTCCAAGGGTCCCTACGAGCAGTACTTC. Translating it yields CASSSKGPYEQYF.

Only a few counts were recorded for this clone. The rearrangement uses TRBV6-5 and TRBJ1-1, with D maybe TRBD1 (6 bases). V was clipped by 6 bases and J by 1 base, with 12 bases between them. The CDR3 consists of 14 residues. Germline CDR1 MNHEY, CDR2 SVGAGI. The CDR3 bases are TGTGCCAGCAGGCAAAGACAGGAGAACACTGAAGCTTTCTTT. It codes for CASRQRQENTEAFF.

The rearrangement links TRBV19 to TRBJ2-7; the D call may be TRBD1 or TRBD2 (5 bases each). The CDR3 consists of 13 residues. Looked up from germline, CDR1 is LNHDA and CDR2 is SQIVND (reference sequence). V lost 7 bases, J lost 2 bases, and 12 bases lay in between. Here the CDR3 DNA reads TGTGCCAGTACCCGGGACGGAGCCTACGAGCAGTACTTC. This codes for CASTRDGAYEQYF.

V gene TRBV5-1 combines with J gene TRBJ2-1; the match to TRBD1 covers 8 bases. The CDR3 is 14 amino acids. Losses at the gene ends were 4 bases for V and 7 bases for J; bases not matched to a gene: 7. Germline lookup yields CDR1 SGHRS and CDR2 YFSETQ. CDR3 sequence: CASSPGGVWNEQFF. CDR3 bases: TGCGCCAGCAGCCCAGGGGGCGTTTGGAATGAGCAGTTCTTC.

This chain joins TRBV6-1 and TRBJ2-3; D assignment may be TRBD1 or TRBD2 (5 bases each). Germline lookup yields CDR1 MNHNS and CDR2 SASEGT. This CDR3 has 14 amino acids. Trimming removed 6 bases from V and 2 bases from J, with 12 bases in between. CDR3 sequence: CASSQRTYTDTQYF. The DNA of the CDR3 is TGTGCCAGCAGCCAGCGGACATACACAGATACGCAGTATTTT.

This clone was seen a few times. V gene TRBV6-1 combines with J gene TRBJ2-7, with D possibly matching TRBD1 (5 bases). The V end was cut by 2 bases, the J end by 12 bases, with 14 bases between. Per the germline V gene, CDR1 is MNHNS and CDR2 is SASEGT. The CDR3 sequence is 12 residues long. The CDR3 DNA reads TGTGCCAGCAGTGAATATGGGGCCTTCGGGTACTTC. Amino acids: CASSEYGAFGYF.

This clone was seen at least ten times. This chain links TRBV28 with TRBJ1-5, with D perhaps matching TRBD1 (6 bases). The CDR3 sequence is 15 residues long. V dropped 6 bases and J dropped 1 base, with 13 bases sitting between them. Per germline, CDR1 MDHEN and CDR2 SYDVKM. CDR3 loop: CASRLQGQSNQPQHF. Here the CDR3 DNA reads TGTGCCAGCAGATTACAGGGCCAGAGCAATCAGCCCCAGCATTTT.

The chain combines TRBV27 with TRBJ2-6, with TRBD1 matching 12 bases. The ends lost 7 bases at V and 3 bases at J; junction bases unmatched: 22. This CDR3 contains 22 residues. Germline CDR1 is MNHEY and CDR2 is SMNVEV (reference sequence). The CDR3 is CASTPGTGGFGGFPVGANVLTF. Here the CDR3 DNA reads TGTGCCAGCACCCCCGGGACAGGGGGCTTTGGGGGTTTTCCTGTTGGGGCCAACGTCCTGACTTTC.

The chain links TRBV5-6 to TRBJ1-3; TRBD1 agrees at 9 bases. After removal of 4 bases from V and 1 base from J, the junction contained 0 bases not matched to a gene. Per the germline V gene, CDR1 is SGHDT and CDR2 is YYEEEE. The CDR3 is 14 amino acids. The CDR3 sequence is CASSDRGSGNTIYF. Here the CDR3 DNA reads TGTGCCAGCAGCGACAGGGGGTCTGGAAACACCATATATTTT.

The chain employs TRBV27 and TRBJ2-7, with TRBD2 matching over 11 bases. This CDR3 is built from 17 residues. The germline V gene encodes CDR1 MNHEY and CDR2 SMNVEV (reference sequence). The trim removed 2 bases at V and 2 bases at J, leaving 8 bases unmatched. The CDR3 DNA follows: TGTGCCAGCAGTTTACACAAACTAGCGGGAGACACCTACGAGCAGTACTTC. Encoded protein: CASSLHKLAGDTYEQYF.

The chain is built from TRBV6-5 and TRBJ1-5, with D tentatively TRBD1 (5 bases). From germline, CDR1 is MNHEY and CDR2 SVGAGI. The CDR3 contains 14 residues. V was shortened by 0 bases and J by 8 bases, with 11 bases between the two germline ends. CDR3 sequence: CASSYSQGGKPQHF. The CDR3 bases are TGTGCCAGCAGTTACTCTCAGGGAGGTAAGCCCCAGCATTTT.

V is TRBV2 and J is TRBJ2-1, with 8 nucleotides matching TRBD1. J was trimmed by 7 bases and V by 8 bases; bases with no gene match: 10. This CDR3 comprises 14 residues. Germline CDR1 SNHLY, CDR2 FYNNEI. CDR3 coding DNA: TGTGCCAGCGGGGGGACAGGCCACCTGAATGAGCAGTTCTTC. Its protein product is CASGGTGHLNEQFF.

This clone was counted a few times. The chain couples TRBV18 to TRBJ2-7, with 10 nucleotides matching TRBD1. V lost 4 bases, J lost 0 bases, and 15 bases stayed unmatched. The CDR3 contains 19 residues. Germline V CDR1 and CDR2: KGHSH, LQKENI. CDR3 residues: CASSLRTGGMGASSYEQYF. The CDR3 DNA follows: TGTGCCAGCTCACTTAGGACAGGGGGTATGGGGGCATCCTCCTACGAGCAGTACTTC.

This clone has a single count. The chain couples TRBV5-5 to TRBJ1-5; a weak D match, TRBD1 (5 bases). The V end lost 4 bases, the J end lost 7 bases, and 12 bases lay between the germline ends. Per germline, CDR1 SGHKS and CDR2 YYEKEE (reference sequence). The CDR3 runs 13 residues. The CDR3 bases are TGTGCCAGCAGCGCGTCGACAGAGCAGCCCCAGCATTTT. It is translated as CASSASTEQPQHF.

This chain connects TRBV7-2 to TRBJ1-1; possible D gene TRBD1, 6 bases. The V gene's germline CDR1 is SGHTA and CDR2 FQGNSA. This CDR3 is 17 amino acids long. Trimming cost V 1 base and J 0 bases, with 15 bases left between them. The CDR3 protein is CASSLGGATLLNTEAFF. CDR3 in DNA: TGTGCCAGCAGCTTAGGGGGGGCAACGCTCCTGAACACTGAAGCTTTCTTT.

This chain connects TRBV30 to TRBJ1-1; 7 bases agree with TRBD1. In germline, CDR1 is GTSNPN, CDR2 SVGIG (reference sequence). This CDR3 spans 16 amino acids. V gave up 4 bases and J gave up 5 bases; unmatched junction bases: 16. The CDR3 sequence is CAWTPLIRQGRTEAFF. The DNA of the CDR3 is TGTGCCTGGACCCCCCTCATCAGACAGGGAAGAACTGAAGCTTTCTTT.

This clone was seen a handful of times. The chain is built from TRBV2 and TRBJ2-1; no clear D gene. CDR3 length: 12 amino acids. V lost 6 bases and J lost 3, with 6 bases in between. Germline-derived CDR1 and CDR2 are SNHLY and FYNNEI. The CDR3 sequence: CASSADYNEQFF. The CDR3 coding sequence is TGTGCCAGCAGCGCTGACTACAATGAGCAGTTCTTC.

There are a few counts of this clone. The rearrangement joins TRBV7-9 to TRBJ2-1; tentative D call: TRBD2 (6 bases). V gave up 5 bases and J gave up 13 bases, with 12 bases separating them. CDR3 length equals 11 residues. Germline values: CDR1 SEHNR, CDR2 FQNEAQ (reference sequence). In DNA form, the CDR3 reads TGTGCCAGCAGCCCCCGGGACTCACAGTTCTTC. Encoded protein: CASSPRDSQFF.

This clone has more than one count but fewer than ten. The chain uses TRBV5-4 and TRBJ1-2; D is possibly TRBD1 (5 bases). The germline CDR1 and CDR2 sequences are SGHNT and YYREEE (reference sequence). The V gene lost 4 bases and the J gene lost 9 bases, with 13 bases spanning the gap. The CDR3 consists of 12 residues. CDR3 in amino acids: CASSLGTGRYTF. CDR3 coding DNA: TGTGCCAGCAGCCTCGGGACTGGTCGCTACACCTTC.

The chain carries TRBV5-1 and TRBJ1-1, with a weak D call TRBD1 (5 bases). In germline, CDR1 is SGHRS, CDR2 YFSETQ. The CDR3 is made up of 15 amino acids. Deletions cut 0 bases from V and 4 bases from J, with 13 bases between. This chain's CDR3 is CASSLEFLGGTEAFF. In DNA, the CDR3 is TGCGCCAGCAGCTTGGAATTCCTGGGGGGCACTGAAGCTTTCTTT.

CDR3 amino acids: CASSEGIGSGEFF. For the CDR3, the DNA is TGTGCCAGCAGTGAAGGGATTGGTAGCGGGGAGTTCTTC. This sequence joins TRBV6-1 and TRBJ2-1; TRBD2 agrees at 8 bases. V was pared by 1 base and J by 14 bases, with 7 bases of the junction left unmatched. Germline V CDR1 and CDR2: MNHNS, SASEGT. The CDR3 is made up of 13 amino acids.

J is TRBJ2-5 and V is TRBV28; TRBD1 aligns across 8 bases. CDR3 length: 14 residues. CDR1 and CDR2 from the germline V gene are MDHEN and SYDVKM. V lost 5 bases to trimming and J lost 1 base; unmatched junction nucleotides: 3. The CDR3 is CASSRTGTQETQYF. The CDR3 DNA reads as TGTGCCAGCAGTCGGACAGGGACCCAAGAGACCCAGTACTTC.

This chain connects TRBV11-2 to TRBJ2-3, with no clear D. The CDR3 is 14 residues long. Germline V gene sequence: CDR1 SGHAT, CDR2 FQNNGV. V lost 4 bases and J 0 bases, leaving 8 bases between the germline ends. For the CDR3, the DNA is TGTGCCAGCAGCTCAATGACTAGCACAGATACGCAGTATTTT. Its translation: CASSSMTSTDTQYF.

This sequence joins TRBV30 and TRBJ2-3; D may be TRBD2 (6 bases). Germline V gene lookup returns CDR1 GTSNPN and CDR2 SVGIG (reference sequence). The CDR3 runs to 13 residues. With 3 bases removed from V and 4 bases from J, the gap between germline ends came to 11 bases. The CDR3: CAWRPGLPDTQYF. The DNA for the CDR3 is TGTGCCTGGAGGCCGGGACTGCCAGATACGCAGTATTTT.